This T cell receptor (beta chain) emerged from a study of CD8 T cells in Susac syndrome. It was with random hexamers that 0.5 to 1 ug RNA was reverse transcribed. MiXCR was run by TCRdb on the immunoSEQ multiplex PCR reads, yielding one entry per CDR3 protein. This table holds approximately 270,000 distinct CDR3 sequences, around 93% found once. Findings and limits, study-wide: An acknowledgment was made by the study that its TCR sequencing and HLA analysis involved relatively few individuals.

On this clonotype: The antigen is not known.

This CDR3 spans 20 amino acids. CDR1 and CDR2 (germline): SGHDT, YYEEEE. V trimming: 4 bases; J trimming: 5 bases; junction bases outside the gene matches: 21. The study sequenced TCR beta in blood CD8+ and CD4+ T cells. The rearrangement links TRBV5-6 to TRBJ1-1; TRBD1 matches at 12 bases. What was sequenced was CD4+ T cells from PBMCs. This TCR derives from a human donor with multiple sclerosis. CDR3 in amino acids: CASSSSVRDRGLASVTEAFF. The CDR3 DNA is TGTGCCAGCAGCAGCTCCGTCCGGGACAGGGGGCTCGCTTCGGTGACTGAAGCTTTCTTT.